These 18 T cell receptor beta chains were all obtained from the same sample, sequenced in a study of cytomegalovirus exposure and HLA in healthy donors. This PCR relied on a set of 60 Vbeta primers and 13 Jbeta primers. Repertoires were generated with immunoSEQ multiplex PCR, while TCRdb's copy carries only in-frame clones and drops some. In the table there are under 150,000 clones, 70% to 85% of which are singletons. The sequenced sample consisted of PBMCs. The receptors shown here come from a young man in good health and CMV-seronegative.

The rearrangement joins TRBV6-6 to TRBJ1-5; D is uncertain. CDR3 length: 15 amino acids. Germline V gene sequence: CDR1 MNHNY, CDR2 SVGAGI (reference sequence). V was pared by 7 bases and J by 3 bases, with 16 bases between. The CDR3 region is CASIGGSDFNQPQHF. CDR3 nucleotides: TGTGCCAGCATCGGAGGGTCAGACTTCAATCAGCCCCAGCATTTT.

The V call is TRBV18, the J call TRBJ1-1, with D unclear. V lost 1 base and J 2 bases, leaving 8 bases between the germline ends. The length of the CDR3 is 14 residues. Germline CDR1 is KGHSH and CDR2 is LQKENI. The CDR3 spells CASSPQAVNTEAFF. The CDR3 DNA follows: TGTGCCAGCTCACCACAAGCGGTTAACACTGAAGCTTTCTTT.

V usage is TRBV7-6 and J usage is TRBJ1-1; TRBD1 aligns across 8 bases. Germline CDR1 reads SGHVS; CDR2 reads FNYEAQ. With 5 bases clipped from V and 7 bases from J, the junction kept 9 bases outside the gene matches. The length of the CDR3 is 14 residues. The DNA for the CDR3 is TGTGCCAGCAGCCGGGCGACAGGGGCGATTGAAGCTTTCTTT. The encoded protein is CASSRATGAIEAFF.

This clone was observed a single time. The CDR3 nucleotides read TGCGCCAGCAGCTTCTCGGACAGGGGGTACGAGCAGTACTTC. The encoded protein is CASSFSDRGYEQYF. The chain links TRBV5-1 to TRBJ2-7, with TRBD1 matching over 10 bases. The germline V gene encodes CDR1 SGHRS and CDR2 YFSETQ. The length of the CDR3 is 14 residues. J gave up 4 bases and V 2 bases, and 3 bases lay outside the gene matches.

V is TRBV7-6 and J is TRBJ1-1, with TRBD1 as a possible D gene (5 bases). CDR1 SGHVS and CDR2 FNYEAQ come from the germline V gene. The CDR3 sequence is 15 residues long. V was pared by 5 bases and J by 2 bases, with 15 bases between. Here the CDR3 DNA reads TGTGCCAGCAGCAGCCCCGGGGGGATTAACACTGAAGCTTTCTTT. This codes for CASSSPGGINTEAFF.

This chain uses TRBV7-6 with TRBJ2-7; D is perhaps TRBD1 (6 bases). This CDR3 region has 14 residues. V was trimmed by 1 base and J by 2 bases, leaving 9 bases between them. In germline, CDR1 is SGHVS, CDR2 FNYEAQ. The CDR3 spells CASSLEGGPYEQYF. The CDR3, as DNA: TGTGCCAGCAGCTTAGAAGGGGGACCCTACGAGCAGTACTTC.

This clone has a handful of counts. The chain carries TRBV9 and TRBJ2-7, with D possibly TRBD2 on 5 matching bases. The germline V and J ends were trimmed by 2 bases and 2 bases, with 14 bases remaining between them. Germline assignment: CDR1 SGDLS and CDR2 YYNGEE. The CDR3 extends over 15 amino acids. CDR3 nucleotides: TGTGCCAGCAGCGTTAACGCGGGTGCGACCTACGAGCAGTACTTC. The encoded protein is CASSVNAGATYEQYF. The complete variable domain, with remaining parts taken from reference TRBV9 and TRBJ2-7, reads DSGVTQTPKHLITATGQRVTLRCSPRSGDLSVYWYQQSLDQGLQFLIQYYNGEERAKGNILERFSAQQFPDLHSELNLSSLELGDSALYFCASSVNAGATYEQYFGPGTRLTVT.

The gene calls are TRBV5-5 and TRBJ2-3; possible D gene TRBD1, 6 bases. V was shortened by 4 bases and J by 2 bases, with 23 bases between the two germline ends. This CDR3 comprises 18 residues. Per the germline V gene, CDR1 is SGHKS and CDR2 is YYEKEE (reference sequence). Here the CDR3 DNA reads TGTGCCAGCAGCACCCTCGGTCGTGGGGGCAGGTCCACAGATACGCAGTATTTT. Translation gives CASSTLGRGGRSTDTQYF. Full variable domain (remainder filled in from reference TRBV5-5 and TRBJ2-3): DAGVTQSPTHLIKTRGQQVTLRCSPISGHKSVSWYQQVLGQGPQFIFQYYEKEERGRGNFPDRFSARQFPNYSSELNVNALLLGDSALYLCASSTLGRGGRSTDTQYFGPGTRLTVL.

The rearrangement links TRBV2 to TRBJ2-7, with 7 positions matching TRBD1. Trimming removed 6 bases from V and 1 base from J; junction bases left unmatched: 3. Germline CDR1 reads SNHLY; CDR2 reads FYNNEI. CDR3 length: 13 residues. The DNA for the CDR3 is TGTGCCAGCAGGGGACAGAAATCCTACGAGCAGTACTTC. Protein: CASRGQKSYEQYF.

The chain recombines TRBV10-2 with TRBJ2-7; D perhaps matches TRBD2 (6 bases). From germline, CDR1 is WSHSY and CDR2 SAAADI. The CDR3 sequence is 15 residues long. V lost 10 bases and J lost 7, with 26 bases in between. The CDR3 spells CATRRDQAGFEEQYF. CDR3 nucleotide sequence: TGCGCCACCCGGAGGGACCAGGCGGGTTTTGAAGAGCAGTACTTC.

V and J are TRBV5-1 and TRBJ1-2; D remains ambiguous. With 0 bases removed from V and 3 bases from J, the gap between germline ends came to 9 bases. This CDR3 is 14 amino acids long. CDR1 is SGHRS and CDR2 is YFSETQ in the germline V gene. The chain's CDR3 is CASSLEGGHYGYTF. DNA of the CDR3: TGCGCCAGCAGCTTGGAGGGAGGACACTATGGCTACACCTTC.

The genes are TRBV6-5 and TRBJ2-5; a weak D match, TRBD1 (5 bases). Germline V gene data show CDR1 as MNHEY and CDR2 as SVGAGI. Trimming left V 2 bases short and J 9 bases short, with 7 bases between. CDR3 length: 11 amino acids. The CDR3 DNA reads as TGTGCCAGCAGTTACATAGGGGCCCAGTACTTC. It encodes CASSYIGAQYF.

In DNA, the CDR3 is TGTGCCAGCAGCCCTCGTTCGGGGGGGATGCCAGATACGCAGTATTTT. It codes for CASSPRSGGMPDTQYF. The chain uses TRBV9 and TRBJ2-3; 8 bases align to TRBD2. Looked up from germline, CDR1 is SGDLS and CDR2 is YYNGEE. The CDR3 length is 16 residues. The trim removed 4 bases at V and 4 bases at J, leaving 11 bases unmatched. The full variable domain, its missing parts supplied by reference TRBV9 and TRBJ2-3, is DSGVTQTPKHLITATGQRVTLRCSPRSGDLSVYWYQQSLDQGLQFLIQYYNGEERAKGNILERFSAQQFPDLHSELNLSSLELGDSALYFCASSPRSGGMPDTQYFGPGTRLTVL.

This chain links TRBV7-2 with TRBJ1-3; D call uncertain. Germline V gene sequence: CDR1 SGHTA, CDR2 FQGNSA. V shed 1 base and J shed 2 bases, with 9 bases lying between them. The CDR3 runs 15 residues. The CDR3 nucleotides read TGTGCCAGCAGCTTAGGGGGAGGGACTGGAAACACCATATATTTT. It translates to CASSLGGGTGNTIYF. The full variable domain, rest sourced from reference TRBV7-2 and TRBJ1-3, is GAGVSQSPSNKVTEKGKDVELRCDPISGHTALYWYRQSLGQGLEFLIYFQGNSAPDKSGLPSDRFSAERTGGSVSTLTIQRTQQEDSAVYLCASSLGGGTGNTIYFGEGSWLTVV.

CDR3 protein: CASSFPGDYEQYF. CDR3 in DNA: TGTGCCAGCAGCTTCCCAGGGGACTACGAGCAGTACTTC. The V call is TRBV5-4, the J call TRBJ2-7, with D perhaps matching TRBD1 (6 bases). The germline V gene encodes CDR1 SGHNT and CDR2 YYREEE (reference sequence). The ends were cut back, 2 bases at V and 3 bases at J, with 9 bases in the middle. This CDR3 is 13 amino acids long.

The rearrangement links TRBV6-5 to TRBJ2-3; 10 bases fit TRBD1. V shed 2 bases, J shed 6 bases, and the junction held 5 bases outside the gene matches. In germline, CDR1 is MNHEY, CDR2 SVGAGI. The CDR3 has 15 amino acids. CDR3 nucleotides: TGTGCCAGCAGTTACAAGACAGGGGGCAGGGATACGCAGTATTTT. As protein: CASSYKTGGRDTQYF.

The chain employs TRBV27 and TRBJ1-2, with D perhaps matching TRBD1 (5 bases). Looked up from germline, CDR1 is MNHEY and CDR2 is SMNVEV (reference sequence). V was shortened by 5 bases and J by 4 bases, with 17 bases between the two germline ends. CDR3 length: 15 amino acids. The CDR3 reads CASSPRGGTIYGYTF. DNA for the CDR3: TGTGCCAGCAGTCCCCGGGGGGGGACTATCTATGGCTACACCTTC.

The chain uses TRBV19 and TRBJ1-1; D is undetermined. The CDR3 length is 12 residues. Germline V gene data show CDR1 as LNHDA and CDR2 as SQIVND (reference sequence). V lost 7 bases to trimming and J lost 1 base, with 7 bases between them. CDR3 protein: CASNIGNTEAFF. In DNA, the CDR3 is TGTGCCAGTAATATCGGGAACACTGAAGCTTTCTTT.